The T cell receptor beta chain under discussion was sequenced for a study of graft-versus-host responses after intestinal transplantation. About the research overall: Each recipient received anti-thymocyte globulin induction, then tacrolimus and steroids for about three years.

Germline CDR1 reads MNHNS; CDR2 reads SASEGT. This CDR3 is built from 15 residues. With 2 bases removed from V and 8 bases from J, the gap between germline ends came to 18 bases. A remark on this clone: Its antigen is not known.

TCRdb's table, derived via immunoSEQ multiplex PCR, lists solely in-frame clones and lacks some. The sample lists just over 95,000 clones, approximately 90% occurring once. The receptor comes from a human donor who received an intestinal transplant. Specimen: unstimulated CD4+ T cells sorted from spleen or lymph node cells, collected before intestinal transplant. This rearrangement joins TRBV6-1 to TRBJ1-2; D gene unclear. The CDR3 DNA follows: TGTGCCAGCAGTGAAAGGCGGGCCTGGGATGACGGCTACACCTTC. Translated, it gives CASSERRAWDDGYTF.